The 19 T cell receptor beta chains listed next were all sequenced from one sample in a study of OX40 agonist ivuxolimab in advanced cancers. Sequencing was performed with immunoSEQ multiplex PCR; in TCRdb, only in-frame clones are kept and a portion is missing. Among fewer than 45,000 clones, approximately 91% were seen once, and the ten largest hold approximately 15%. The sequences come from CD4+ or CD8+ T cells sorted from blood, collected in a trial of the OX40 agonist ivuxolimab. These TCRs come from an adult with an advanced solid tumor such as melanoma, head and neck, liver or kidney cancer.

The gene calls are TRBV7-2 and TRBJ1-2; D gene unclear. The CDR3 has 14 residues. Per germline, CDR1 SGHTA and CDR2 FQGNSA. The V end lost 1 base, the J end lost 3 bases, and 9 bases lay between the germline ends. CDR3 amino acids: CASSLVRIDYGYTF. The CDR3 bases are TGTGCCAGCAGCTTAGTCCGGATAGACTATGGCTACACCTTC.

The chain couples TRBV19 to TRBJ2-7; 7 nucleotides line up with TRBD1. The CDR3 has 15 amino acids. V shed 5 bases and J 0 bases; nucleotides not matched to a gene: 7. Germline loops: CDR1 LNHDA, CDR2 SQIVND (reference sequence). CDR3 region: CASSPRQGSSYEQYF. CDR3 coding DNA: TGTGCCAGTAGTCCCAGACAGGGTAGCTCCTACGAGCAGTACTTC.

This clone was seen once. This chain links TRBV6-4 with TRBJ2-1; 8 bases map to TRBD2. This CDR3 spans 14 amino acids. V lost 5 bases, J lost 8 bases, and 8 bases stayed unmatched. The germline CDR1 and CDR2 sequences are MRHNA and SNTAGT. CDR3 coding DNA: TGTGCCAGCAGTCCCCTGGGACTAGTGCATGAGCAGTTCTTC. Protein: CASSPLGLVHEQFF.

This clone was picked up a small number of times. This sequence joins TRBV6-1 and TRBJ1-1, with D hard to call. With 0 bases removed from V and 13 bases from J, the gap between germline ends came to 0 bases. This CDR3 comprises 8 residues. CDR1 MNHNS and CDR2 SASEGT come from the germline V gene. In DNA, the CDR3 is TGTGCCAGCAGTGAAGCTTTCTTT. Its protein is CASSEAFF.

The V and J genes are TRBV7-8 and TRBJ2-4; 10 positions match TRBD1. Germline V gene sequence: CDR1 SGHVS, CDR2 FQNEAQ. The CDR3 covers 16 residues. V lost 4 bases to trimming and J lost 7 bases; unmatched junction nucleotides: 10. The CDR3 DNA sequence: TGTGCCAGCAGCTCCCGGGACAGGGGTGTGGGGAACATTCAGTACTTC. It codes for CASSSRDRGVGNIQYF.

V gene TRBV6-1 combines with J gene TRBJ1-4; D is perhaps TRBD1 (6 bases). The CDR3 length is 14 residues. Germline lookup yields CDR1 MNHNS and CDR2 SASEGT. Trimming took off 6 bases at V and 4 bases at J, with 12 bases between the two ends. CDR3 loop: CASRTGSSNEKLFF. The CDR3 DNA reads as TGTGCCAGCAGAACAGGGAGTAGTAATGAAAAACTGTTTTTT.

The chain is built from TRBV11-2 and TRBJ2-3; 11 bases fit TRBD2. There are 17 residues in the CDR3. Germline V gene lookup returns CDR1 SGHAT and CDR2 FQNNGV. V was clipped by 5 bases and J by 4 bases; unmatched bases: 11. CDR3 amino acids: CASSPWITSGRADTQYF. The CDR3 DNA reads TGTGCCAGCAGCCCGTGGATAACTAGCGGGAGAGCAGATACGCAGTATTTT.

The V call is TRBV6-5, the J call TRBJ2-7; D call uncertain. CDR1 MNHEY and CDR2 SVGAGI come from the germline V gene. Between the trimmed V and J ends, which lost 10 bases and 0 bases, there was a span of 16 bases. This CDR3 region has 14 residues. The CDR3 DNA is TGTGCCACCGGACGGGCGGAAGGCTCCTACGAGCAGTACTTC. Residues: CATGRAEGSYEQYF.

The chain is built from TRBV5-1 and TRBJ1-1; no definite D call. V lost 1 base and J 1 base, leaving 11 bases between the germline ends. CDR1 is SGHRS, CDR2 YFSETQ, per germline. This CDR3 comprises 15 residues. CDR3 bases: TGCGCCAGCAGCTTGAGCCTTCTAGCGAACACTGAAGCTTTCTTT. Amino acids: CASSLSLLANTEAFF. Full variable domain (remainder filled in from reference TRBV5-1 and TRBJ1-1): KAGVTQTPRYLIKTRGQQVTLSCSPISGHRSVSWYQQTPGQGLQFLFEYFSETQRNKGNFPGRFSGRQFSNSRSEMNVSTLELGDSALYLCASSLSLLANTEAFFGQGTRLTVV.

This clone was detected only a few times. The V and J genes are TRBV11-3 and TRBJ2-7; tentatively, D is TRBD2 (6 bases). This CDR3 has 13 residues. CDR1 and CDR2 from the germline V gene are SGHNT and YENEEA. The V gene lost 2 bases and the J gene lost 4 bases, with 9 bases spanning the gap. The CDR3 coding sequence is TGTGCCAGCAGCTTAAGCGGGTTATACGAGCAGTACTTC. Its protein is CASSLSGLYEQYF.

This clone has only one observation. The chain is built from TRBV5-8 and TRBJ2-7; no clear D gene. V gave up 4 bases and J gave up 0 bases, with 8 bases separating them. Germline-derived CDR1 and CDR2 are SGHTS and YDEGEE. This CDR3 is built from 13 residues. CDR3 amino acids: CASSGDFSYEQYF. CDR3 in DNA: TGTGCCAGCAGCGGGGATTTCTCCTACGAGCAGTACTTC.

The chain couples TRBV10-3 to TRBJ2-4, with 10 positions matching TRBD1. With 4 bases clipped from V and 7 bases from J, the junction kept 1 base outside the gene matches. The CDR3 totals 13 residues. Germline V CDR1 and CDR2: ENHRY, SYGVKD. Written as DNA, the CDR3 is TGTGCCATCAGTGGGGGACAGGGGAACATTCAGTACTTC. Protein product: CAISGGQGNIQYF.

Written as DNA, the CDR3 is TGCGCCAGCAGCCATCCGGGACTCCTTTCCACAGATACGCAGTATTTT. This codes for CASSHPGLLSTDTQYF. V usage is TRBV4-1 and J usage is TRBJ2-3, with D perhaps TRBD2 (6 bases). The length of the CDR3 is 16 residues. V lost 3 bases and J 2 bases, leaving 15 bases between the germline ends. Germline values: CDR1 MGHRA, CDR2 YSYEKL.

This clone was observed once. The DNA of the CDR3 is TGCGCCAGCAGGAAGGGACCAACCTACGAGCAGTACTTC. Encoded protein: CASRKGPTYEQYF. This chain uses TRBV10-2 with TRBJ2-7; the D call may be TRBD1 or TRBD2 (5 bases each). The CDR3 runs 13 residues. V lost 6 bases, J lost 2 bases, and 11 bases lay in between. The germline V gene has CDR1 WSHSY and CDR2 SAAADI.

The chain recombines TRBV5-1 with TRBJ2-7; D not resolved. The ends were cut back, 0 bases at V and 6 bases at J, with 10 bases in the middle. This CDR3 region has 13 residues. Germline V CDR1 and CDR2: SGHRS, YFSETQ. The CDR3 sequence: CASSLALAREQYF. The CDR3 DNA reads as TGCGCCAGCAGCTTGGCCTTGGCTCGCGAGCAGTACTTC.

By proportion, this clone is large. This chain connects TRBV21-1 to TRBJ2-1; the D call TRBD2 from the table was never checked on the DNA. TRBV21-1 is termed a pseudogene. This CDR3 contains 14 residues. In nucleotides, the CDR3 is TGTGCCAGCAGCAAAGCGGAACTATACAATGAGCAGTTCTTC. Its translation is CASSKAELYNEQFF.

J is TRBJ1-4 and V is TRBV2; D is ambiguous. Germline V gene lookup returns CDR1 SNHLY and CDR2 FYNNEI. V lost 2 bases to trimming and J lost 8 bases, with 9 bases between them. The CDR3 length is 13 residues. The CDR3 DNA sequence: TGTGCCAGCAGTGAAAGACTGGAGGAAAAACTGTTTTTT. Its protein product is CASSERLEEKLFF. Full variable domain (outside the CDR3, taken from reference TRBV2 and TRBJ1-4): EPEVTQTPSHQVTQMGQEVILRCVPISNHLYFYWYRQILGQKVEFLVSFYNNEISEKSEIFDDQFSVERPDGSNFTLKIRSTKLEDSAMYFCASSERLEEKLFFGSGTQLSVL.

The J gene is TRBJ2-7, the V gene TRBV6-5; D remains unclear. The V and J ends lost 0 bases and 1 base respectively, with 10 bases between them. The CDR3 totals 15 residues. Looked up from germline, CDR1 is MNHEY and CDR2 is SVGAGI. The DNA for the CDR3 is TGTGCCAGCAGTTACTCGTTTGGAGCTTCCTACGAGCAGTACTTC. The encoded protein is CASSYSFGASYEQYF.

This clone was observed once. This chain links TRBV6-1 with TRBJ2-1; TRBD2 might be the D (6 bases). The CDR3 sequence is 15 residues long. The germline V and J ends were trimmed by 3 bases and 5 bases, with 14 bases remaining between them. Looked up from germline, CDR1 is MNHNS and CDR2 is SASEGT. CDR3 in amino acids: CASSERLVKDNEQFF. For the CDR3, the DNA is TGTGCCAGCAGTGAGCGACTAGTCAAAGACAATGAGCAGTTCTTC.